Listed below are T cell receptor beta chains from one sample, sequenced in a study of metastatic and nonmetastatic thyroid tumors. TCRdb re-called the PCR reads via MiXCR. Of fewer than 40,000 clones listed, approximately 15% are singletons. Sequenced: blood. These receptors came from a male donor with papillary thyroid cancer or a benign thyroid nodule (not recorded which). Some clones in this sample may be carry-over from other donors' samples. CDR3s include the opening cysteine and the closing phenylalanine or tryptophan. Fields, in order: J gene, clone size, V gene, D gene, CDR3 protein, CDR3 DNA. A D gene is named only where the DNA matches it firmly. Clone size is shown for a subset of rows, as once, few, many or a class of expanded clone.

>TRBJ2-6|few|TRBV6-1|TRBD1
CASRDRGRPSSGDNVMTF
TGTGCCAGCAGGGACAGGGGGCGGCCTTCCTCTGGGGACAACGTCATGACTTTC
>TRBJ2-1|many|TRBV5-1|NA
CASSLEARSSYNEQFF
TGCGCCAGCAGCTTGGAAGCGCGGAGCTCCTACAATGAGCAGTTCTTC
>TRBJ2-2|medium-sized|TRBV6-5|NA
CASSYSRQPTNTGELFF
TGTGCCAGCAGTTACTCGAGGCAGCCTACGAACACCGGGGAGCTGTTTTTT
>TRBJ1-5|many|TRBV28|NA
CASSGGNQPQHF
TGTGCCAGTTCCGGGGGCAATCAGCCCCAGCATTTT
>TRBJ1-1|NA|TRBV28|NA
CASSASTGMNTEDFF
TGTGCCAGCAGTGCCTCCACCGGGATGAACACTGAAGATTTCTTT
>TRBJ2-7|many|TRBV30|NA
CAWAECDPGCYEQYF
TGTGCCTGGGCGGAGTGTGACCCAGGGTGCTACGAGCAGTACTTC
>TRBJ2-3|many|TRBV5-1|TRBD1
CASSLGQGLDTQYF
TGCGCCAGCAGCTTGGGACAGGGATTAGATACGCAGTATTTT
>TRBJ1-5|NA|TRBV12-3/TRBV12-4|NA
CASSLVSTDQPQHF
TGTGCCAGCAGTTTGGTAAGCACGGATCAGCCCCAGCATTTT
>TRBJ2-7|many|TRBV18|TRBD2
CASSPGTSGRIDSGYEQYF
TGTGCCAGCTCACCAGGGACTAGCGGGAGAATAGATAGCGGCTACGAGCAGTACTTC
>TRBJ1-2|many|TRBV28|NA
CASRRDNYGYTF
TGTGCCAGCAGAAGGGATAACTATGGCTACACCTTC
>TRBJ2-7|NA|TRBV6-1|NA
CASRMSQVPYEQYF
TGTGCCAGCCGGATGTCACAGGTCCCCTACGAGCAGTACTTC
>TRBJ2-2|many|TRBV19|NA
CASSMGITNTGELFF
TGTGCCAGTAGTATGGGGATAACGAACACCGGGGAGCTGTTTTTT
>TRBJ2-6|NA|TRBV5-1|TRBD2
CASTPGGVSGANVLTF
TGCGCCAGCACCCCGGGGGGGGTATCTGGGGCCAACGTCCTGACTTTC
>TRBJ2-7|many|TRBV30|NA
CAWSVPQGKEQYF
TGTGCCTGGAGTGTACCCCAAGGGAAGGAGCAGTACTTC
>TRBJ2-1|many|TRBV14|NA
CASSQDGSAANRGEQFF
TGTGCCAGCAGCCAAGACGGTTCAGCGGCAAACAGAGGTGAGCAGTTCTTC
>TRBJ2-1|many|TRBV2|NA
CASSFLQGRNEQFF
TGTGCCAGCAGTTTCTTACAGGGGAGGAATGAGCAGTTCTTC
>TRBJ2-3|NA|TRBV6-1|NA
CASSPCGTYTQYF
TGTGCCAGCAGTCCCTGCGGCACATATACGCAGTATTTT
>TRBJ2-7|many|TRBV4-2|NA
CASSPMDRNYEQYF
TGTGCCAGCAGCCCGATGGACCGGAACTACGAGCAGTACTTC
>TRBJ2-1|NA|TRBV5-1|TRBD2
CASSGRASGYSYNEQFF
TGCGCCAGCAGCGGTCGGGCTAGCGGGTACTCCTACAATGAGCAGTTCTTC
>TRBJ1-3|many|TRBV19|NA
CASHPGALGNTIYF
TGTGCCAGTCACCCCGGGGCCCTTGGAAACACCATATATTTT
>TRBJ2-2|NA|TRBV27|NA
CASSLVGTNTGELFF
TGTGCCAGCAGTTTAGTTGGGACGAACACTGGGGAGCTGTTTTTT
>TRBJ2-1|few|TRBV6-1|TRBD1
CASSSTTGRSYNEQFF
TGTGCCAGCAGTTCCACGACAGGGCGGTCCTACAATGAGCAATTCTTC
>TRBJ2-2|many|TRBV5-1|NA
CASSLRSTGTGELFF
TGCGCCAGCAGCTTGAGGTCTACGGGCACCGGGGAGCTGTTTTTT
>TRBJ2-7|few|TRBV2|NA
CASSADGYEQYF
TGTGCCAGCAGCGCGGACGGTTACGAGCAGTACTTC
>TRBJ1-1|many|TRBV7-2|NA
CASSLGGRLNTEAFF
TGTGCCAGCAGCTTAGGAGGACGGTTGAACACTGAAGCTTTCTTT
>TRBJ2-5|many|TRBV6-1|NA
CASSLRGRETQYF
TGTGCCAGCAGTTTAAGGGGGAGGGAGACCCAGTACTTC
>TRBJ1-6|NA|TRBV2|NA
CASSEGVGGGTRRSPLHF
TGTGCCAGCAGCGAAGGTGTGGGTGGAGGGACGAGGCGTTCACCCCTCCACTTT
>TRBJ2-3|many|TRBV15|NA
CATSRERGGFRTSTDTQYF
TGTGCCACCAGCAGAGAAAGAGGGGGTTTTAGGACTAGCACAGATACGCAGTATTTT
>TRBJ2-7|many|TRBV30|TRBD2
CAWSVGLAGGARYF
TGTGCCTGGAGTGTAGGTCTAGCGGGAGGGGCACGGTACTTC
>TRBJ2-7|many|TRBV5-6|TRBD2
CASRLQGSGRPYEQYF
TGTGCCAGCAGACTACAAGGTAGCGGGAGACCCTACGAGCAGTACTTC
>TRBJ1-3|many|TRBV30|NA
CAWTAISGNTIYF
TGTGCCTGGACGGCCATCTCTGGAAACACCATATATTTT
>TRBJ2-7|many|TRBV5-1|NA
CASRMDTFGSYEQYF
TGCGCCAGCAGAATGGATACGTTCGGCTCCTACGAGCAGTACTTC